This entry features one T cell receptor beta chain sequence. Its antigen is unknown. These data are taken from a study of cytomegalovirus exposure and HLA in healthy donors. PCR involved 60 Vbeta and 13 Jbeta primers. The data were produced by immunoSEQ multiplex PCR, yet TCRdb's version contains in-frame clones alone and is incomplete. Altogether roughly 230,000 clones are present, 78% being singletons, with the ten largest covering approximately 0.47%. The CDR3 consists of 19 residues. CDR1 is GTSNPN and CDR2 is SVGIG in the germline V gene (reference sequence). V lost 2 bases, J lost 3 bases, and 12 bases stayed unmatched. General observations from the study: Both high specificity and high sensitivity reportedly marked the classifier's diagnosis of cytomegalovirus status. A later analysis associated 15,000 or so TCR beta sequences with HLA alleles at a 0.05 false discovery rate.

The sample taken for sequencing was PBMCs. The chain links TRBV30 to TRBJ2-2; 13 bases agree with TRBD2. This clonotype was sampled from a boy between 10 and 17 years old in good health and CMV-seronegative. CDR3 nucleotides: TGTGCCTGGAGTCCTTCCCAACTAGCGGGAGGGGGGTACACCGGGGAGCTGTTTTTT. It is translated as CAWSPSQLAGGGYTGELFF.